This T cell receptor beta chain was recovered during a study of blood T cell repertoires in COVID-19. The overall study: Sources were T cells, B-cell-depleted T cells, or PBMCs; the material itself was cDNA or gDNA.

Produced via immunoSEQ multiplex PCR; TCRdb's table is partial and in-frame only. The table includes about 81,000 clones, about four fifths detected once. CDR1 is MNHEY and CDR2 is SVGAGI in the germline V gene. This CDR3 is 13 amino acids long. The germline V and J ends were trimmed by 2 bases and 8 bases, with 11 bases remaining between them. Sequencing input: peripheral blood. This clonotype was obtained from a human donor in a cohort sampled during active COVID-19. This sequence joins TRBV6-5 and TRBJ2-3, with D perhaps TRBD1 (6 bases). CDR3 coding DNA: TGTGCCAGCAGTTACCAGGGGCGTGGTACGCAGTATTTT. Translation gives CASSYQGRGTQYF.